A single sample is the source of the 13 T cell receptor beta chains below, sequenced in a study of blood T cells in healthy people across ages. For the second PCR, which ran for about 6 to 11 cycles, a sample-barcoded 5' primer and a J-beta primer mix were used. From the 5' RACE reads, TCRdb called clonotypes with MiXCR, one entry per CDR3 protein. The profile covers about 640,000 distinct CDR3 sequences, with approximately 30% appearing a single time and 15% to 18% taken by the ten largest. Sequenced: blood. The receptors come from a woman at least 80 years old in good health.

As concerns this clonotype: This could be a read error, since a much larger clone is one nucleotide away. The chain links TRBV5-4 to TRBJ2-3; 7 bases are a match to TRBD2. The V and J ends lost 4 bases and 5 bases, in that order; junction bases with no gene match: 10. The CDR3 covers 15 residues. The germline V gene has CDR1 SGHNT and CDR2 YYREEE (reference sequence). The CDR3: CASSNGLTGGDTQYF. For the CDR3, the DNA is TGTGCCAGCAGCAACGGACTAACGGGGGGAGATACGCAGTATTTT.

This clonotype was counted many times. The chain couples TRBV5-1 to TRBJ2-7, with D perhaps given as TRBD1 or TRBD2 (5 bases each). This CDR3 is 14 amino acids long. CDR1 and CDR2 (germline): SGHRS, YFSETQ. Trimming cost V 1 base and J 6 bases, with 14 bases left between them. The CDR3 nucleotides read TGCGCCAGCAGCTTGTGGGACCTTTCCCTCGAGCAGTACTTC. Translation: CASSLWDLSLEQYF.

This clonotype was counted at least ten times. The CDR3 nucleotides read TGCAGCGTTCACGGGAGTTTGCTAGCGGGGGGGCAGGAGACCCAGTACTTC. Residues: CSVHGSLLAGGQETQYF. The chain carries TRBV29-1 and TRBJ2-5, with 12 bases matching TRBD2. After removal of 5 bases from V and 5 bases from J, the junction contained 15 bases not matched to a gene. The CDR3 consists of 17 residues. Germline V lookup: CDR1 SQVTM, CDR2 ANQGSEA.

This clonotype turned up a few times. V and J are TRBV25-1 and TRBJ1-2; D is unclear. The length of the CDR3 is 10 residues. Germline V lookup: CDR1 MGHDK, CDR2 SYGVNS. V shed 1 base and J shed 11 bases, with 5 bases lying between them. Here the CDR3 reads CASSELEYTF. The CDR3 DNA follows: TGTGCCAGCAGTGAATTAGAGTACACCTTC.

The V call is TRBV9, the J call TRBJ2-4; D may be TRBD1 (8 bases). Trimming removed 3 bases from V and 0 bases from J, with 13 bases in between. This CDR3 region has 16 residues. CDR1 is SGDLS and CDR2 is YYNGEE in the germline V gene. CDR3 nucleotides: TGTGCCAGCAGCGCCACAGGGGGGGCAGCCAAAAACATTCAGTACTTC. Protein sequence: CASSATGGAAKNIQYF. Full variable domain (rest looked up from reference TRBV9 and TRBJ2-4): DSGVTQTPKHLITATGQRVTLRCSPRSGDLSVYWYQQSLDQGLQFLIQYYNGEERAKGNILERFSAQQFPDLHSELNLSSLELGDSALYFCASSATGGAAKNIQYFGAGTRLSVL.

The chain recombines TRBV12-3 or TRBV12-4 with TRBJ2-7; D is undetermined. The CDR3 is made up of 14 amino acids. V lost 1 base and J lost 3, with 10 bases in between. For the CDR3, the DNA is TGTGCCAGCAGTTTAGTAAGGCGGCTCTACGAGCAGTACTTC. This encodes CASSLVRRLYEQYF.

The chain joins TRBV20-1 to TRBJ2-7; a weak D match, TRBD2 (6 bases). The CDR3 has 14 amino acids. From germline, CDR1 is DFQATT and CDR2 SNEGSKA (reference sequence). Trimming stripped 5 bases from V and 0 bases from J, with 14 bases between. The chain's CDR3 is CSAGSSDSSYEQYF. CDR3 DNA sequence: TGCAGTGCTGGGTCTAGCGATAGCTCCTACGAGCAGTACTTC.

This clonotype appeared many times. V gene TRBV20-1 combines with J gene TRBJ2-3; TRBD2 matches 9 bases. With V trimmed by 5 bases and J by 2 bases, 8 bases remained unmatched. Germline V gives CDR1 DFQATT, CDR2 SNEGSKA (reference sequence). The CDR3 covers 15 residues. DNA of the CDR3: TGCAGTGCTTCGAGGACTAGCGAGAACACAGATACGCAGTATTTT. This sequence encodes CSASRTSENTDTQYF.

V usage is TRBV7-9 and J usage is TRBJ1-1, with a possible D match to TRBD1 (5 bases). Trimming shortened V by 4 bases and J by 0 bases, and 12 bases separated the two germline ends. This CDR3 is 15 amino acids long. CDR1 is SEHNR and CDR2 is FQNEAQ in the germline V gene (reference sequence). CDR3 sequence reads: CASSWGTQLNTEAFF. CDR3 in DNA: TGTGCCAGCAGCTGGGGGACGCAACTGAACACTGAAGCTTTCTTT.

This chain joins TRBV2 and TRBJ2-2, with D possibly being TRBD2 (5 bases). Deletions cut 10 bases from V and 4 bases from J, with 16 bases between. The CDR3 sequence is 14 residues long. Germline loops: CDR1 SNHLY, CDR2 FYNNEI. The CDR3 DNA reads TGTGCCATTCTAGACCCGCGGGTCACCGGGGAGCTGTTTTTT. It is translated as CAILDPRVTGELFF.

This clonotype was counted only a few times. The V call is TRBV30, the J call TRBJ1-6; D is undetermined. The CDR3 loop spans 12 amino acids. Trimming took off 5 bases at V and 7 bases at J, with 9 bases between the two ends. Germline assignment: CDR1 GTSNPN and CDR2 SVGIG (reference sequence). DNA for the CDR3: TGTGCCTGGGGTAGGAAAAATTCACCCCTCCACTTT. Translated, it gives CAWGRKNSPLHF.

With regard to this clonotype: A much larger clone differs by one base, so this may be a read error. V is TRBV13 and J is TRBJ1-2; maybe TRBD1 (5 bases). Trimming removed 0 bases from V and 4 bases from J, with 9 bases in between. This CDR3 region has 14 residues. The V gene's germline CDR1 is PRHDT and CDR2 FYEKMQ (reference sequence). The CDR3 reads CASSLGRVGYGYTF. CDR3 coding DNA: TGTGCCAGCAGCTTAGGCAGGGTTGGCTATGGCTACACCTTC.

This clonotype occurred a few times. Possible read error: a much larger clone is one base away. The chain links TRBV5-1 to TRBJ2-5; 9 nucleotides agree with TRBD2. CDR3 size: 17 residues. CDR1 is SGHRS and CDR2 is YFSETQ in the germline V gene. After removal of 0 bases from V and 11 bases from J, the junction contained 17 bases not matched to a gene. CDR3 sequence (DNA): TGCGCCAGCAGCTTGGAGTCTAGCGGGGTTCGCCTCAATGAGCAGTACTTC. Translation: CASSLESSGVRLNEQYF.